The clone carrying this T cell receptor (beta chain) has more than one count but fewer than ten. Its antigen remains unidentified. The entry originates in a study of T-cell memory formation after mild COVID-19. In the study overall: TCR clusters were largely donor specific. Points from the study as a whole: The SARS-CoV-2 specificity of second-wave clones reaching peak at day 37 remained unverified.

The V gene lost 2 bases and the J gene lost 0 bases, with 7 bases spanning the gap. The CDR3 loop spans 14 amino acids. Germline CDR1 reads MNHEY; CDR2 reads SVGEGT. TCRdb reanalysed the 5' RACE reads using MiXCR and keeps one entry per CDR3 protein. This table has under 700,000 distinct CDR3 sequences, around 21% appearing once. This chain joins TRBV6-2 or TRBV6-3 and TRBJ1-2, with unresolved D. The source is an adult woman who had mild COVID-19 (a few samples of this study predate the infection). Cell type and time point are not known. The sample was PBMCs or a T cell subset sorted from them (not recorded which). The CDR3 DNA reads TGTGCCAGCAGTTACGTTTCGGCTAACTATGGCTACACCTTC. This gives the protein CASSYVSANYGYTF.